This section outlines one T cell receptor beta chain sequence together with its context. The source of the sample is a study of blood T cell repertoires in COVID-19. CDR1 LGHDT and CDR2 YNNKEL come from the germline V gene (reference sequence). The CDR3 loop spans 14 amino acids. The V gene end was trimmed by 3 bases and the J gene end by 3 bases; junction bases not matched to a gene: 3. TCRdb's table, derived via immunoSEQ multiplex PCR, lists solely in-frame clones and lacks some. The profile shows about 71,000 clones, just under 85% of them singletons. The sequence derives from a man between 65 and 80 years old with acute or convalescent COVID-19. The chain combines TRBV3-1 (or the pseudogene TRBV3-2) with TRBJ1-2, with 8 bases aligning to TRBD1. Sequencing was performed on peripheral blood. The CDR3 spells CASSQTGVHYGYTF. For the CDR3, the DNA is TGTGCCAGCAGCCAGACAGGGGTGCACTATGGCTACACCTTC.